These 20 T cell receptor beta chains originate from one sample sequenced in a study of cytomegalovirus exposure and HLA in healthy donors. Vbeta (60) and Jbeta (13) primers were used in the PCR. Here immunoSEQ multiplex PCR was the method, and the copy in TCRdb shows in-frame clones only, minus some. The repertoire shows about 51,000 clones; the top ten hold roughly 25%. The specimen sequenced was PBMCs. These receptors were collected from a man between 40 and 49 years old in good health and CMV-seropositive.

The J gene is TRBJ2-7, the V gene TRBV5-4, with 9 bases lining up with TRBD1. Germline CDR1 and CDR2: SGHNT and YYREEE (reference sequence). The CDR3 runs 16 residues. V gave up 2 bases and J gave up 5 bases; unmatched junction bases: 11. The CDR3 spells CASSLGPGQGHHEQYF. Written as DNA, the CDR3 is TGTGCCAGCAGCTTAGGGCCGGGACAGGGACACCACGAGCAGTACTTC.

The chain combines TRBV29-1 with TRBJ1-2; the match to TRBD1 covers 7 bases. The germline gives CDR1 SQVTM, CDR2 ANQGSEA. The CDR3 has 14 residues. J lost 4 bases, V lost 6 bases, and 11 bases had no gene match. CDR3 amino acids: CSVQTGEVSYGYTF. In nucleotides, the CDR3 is TGCAGCGTACAAACAGGGGAGGTGAGCTATGGCTACACCTTC. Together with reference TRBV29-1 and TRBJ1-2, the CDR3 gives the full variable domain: SAVISQKPSRDICQRGTSLTIQCQVDSQVTMMFWYRQQPGQSLTLIATANQGSEATYESGFVIDKFPISRPNLTFSTLTVSNMSPEDSSIYLCSVQTGEVSYGYTFGSGTRLTVV.

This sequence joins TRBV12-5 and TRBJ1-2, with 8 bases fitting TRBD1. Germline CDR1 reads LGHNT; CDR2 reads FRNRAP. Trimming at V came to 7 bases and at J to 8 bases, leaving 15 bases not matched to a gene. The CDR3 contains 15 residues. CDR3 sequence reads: CASALGGRGQDGYTF. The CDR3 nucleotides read TGTGCTAGTGCTCTGGGGGGCAGGGGGCAGGACGGCTACACCTTC.

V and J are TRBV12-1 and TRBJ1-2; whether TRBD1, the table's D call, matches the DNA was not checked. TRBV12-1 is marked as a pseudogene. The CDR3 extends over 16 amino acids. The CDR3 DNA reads TGTGCCAGCAGCTTTGATCGTTCAGGGGTTAACTATGGCTACACCTTC. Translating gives CASSFDRSGVNYGYTF.

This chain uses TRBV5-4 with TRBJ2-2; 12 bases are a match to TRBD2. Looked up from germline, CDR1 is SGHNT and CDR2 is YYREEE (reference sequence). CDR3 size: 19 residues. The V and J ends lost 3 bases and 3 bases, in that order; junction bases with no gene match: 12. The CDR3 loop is CASSSASSGRAVYTGELFF. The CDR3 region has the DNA TGTGCCAGCAGCTCCGCCTCTAGCGGGAGGGCCGTTTACACCGGGGAGCTGTTTTTT.

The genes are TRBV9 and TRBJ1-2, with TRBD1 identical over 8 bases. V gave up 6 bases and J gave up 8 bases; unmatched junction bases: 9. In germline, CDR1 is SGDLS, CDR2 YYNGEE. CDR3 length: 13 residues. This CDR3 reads CASTFTGGLGYTF. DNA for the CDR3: TGTGCCAGCACCTTTACAGGGGGGCTAGGCTACACCTTC.

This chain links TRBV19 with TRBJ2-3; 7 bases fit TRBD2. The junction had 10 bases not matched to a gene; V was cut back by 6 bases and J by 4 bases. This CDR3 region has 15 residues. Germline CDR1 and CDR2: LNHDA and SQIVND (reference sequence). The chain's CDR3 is CASRLSGGGSDTQYF. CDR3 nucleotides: TGTGCCAGTAGGCTCTCGGGCGGGGGATCAGATACGCAGTATTTT.

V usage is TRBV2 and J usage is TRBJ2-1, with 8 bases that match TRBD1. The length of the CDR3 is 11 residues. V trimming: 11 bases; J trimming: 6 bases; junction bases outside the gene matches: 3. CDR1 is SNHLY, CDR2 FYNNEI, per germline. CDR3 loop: CAWDRRNEQFF. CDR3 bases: TGTGCCTGGGACAGGCGCAATGAGCAGTTCTTC.

The CDR3 region is CASSFDRANEQFF. Here the CDR3 DNA reads TGTGCCAGCAGCTTCGACAGGGCCAATGAGCAGTTCTTC. This chain joins TRBV7-2 and TRBJ2-1, with 7 bases aligning to TRBD1. Per the germline V gene, CDR1 is SGHTA and CDR2 is FQGNSA. V lost 3 bases, J lost 6 bases, and 2 bases stayed unmatched. The CDR3 runs to 13 residues.

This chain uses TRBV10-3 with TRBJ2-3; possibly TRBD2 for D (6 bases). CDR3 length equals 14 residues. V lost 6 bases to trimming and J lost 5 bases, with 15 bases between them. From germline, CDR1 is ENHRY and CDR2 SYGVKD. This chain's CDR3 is CAIRGLGNEDTQYF. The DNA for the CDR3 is TGTGCCATCAGGGGACTGGGCAACGAAGATACGCAGTATTTT.

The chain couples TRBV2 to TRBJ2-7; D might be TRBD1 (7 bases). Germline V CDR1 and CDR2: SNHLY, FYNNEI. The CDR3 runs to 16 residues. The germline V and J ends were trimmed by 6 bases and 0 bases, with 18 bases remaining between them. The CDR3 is CASRDLNRGGSYEQYF. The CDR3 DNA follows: TGTGCCAGCAGAGACCTTAACAGGGGAGGCTCCTACGAGCAGTACTTC.

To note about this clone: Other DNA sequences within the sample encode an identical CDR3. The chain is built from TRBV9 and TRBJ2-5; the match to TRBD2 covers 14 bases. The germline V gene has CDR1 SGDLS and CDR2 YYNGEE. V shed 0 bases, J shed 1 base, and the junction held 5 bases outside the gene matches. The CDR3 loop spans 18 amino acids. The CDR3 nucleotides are TGTGCCAGCAGCGTAGCGGTGGGGACTAGCGGGGGCCAAGAGACCCAGTACTTC. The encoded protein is CASSVAVGTSGGQETQYF.

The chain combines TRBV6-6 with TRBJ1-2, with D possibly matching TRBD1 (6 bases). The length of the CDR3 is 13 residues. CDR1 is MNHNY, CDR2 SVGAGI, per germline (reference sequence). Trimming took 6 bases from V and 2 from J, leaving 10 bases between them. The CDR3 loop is CASSNRDNYGYTF. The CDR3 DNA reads TGTGCCAGCAGCAACAGGGACAACTATGGCTACACCTTC.

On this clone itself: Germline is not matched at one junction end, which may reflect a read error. Written as DNA, the CDR3 is TGTGCCAGCAGCGTAGCTCTCTGGCGGACATACAATGAGCAGTTCTTC. Translation: CASSVALWRTYNEQFF. The chain carries TRBV7-9 and TRBJ2-1; perhaps TRBD1 as D (5 bases). The CDR3 is made up of 16 amino acids. Germline CDR1 SEHNR, CDR2 FQNEAQ (reference sequence).

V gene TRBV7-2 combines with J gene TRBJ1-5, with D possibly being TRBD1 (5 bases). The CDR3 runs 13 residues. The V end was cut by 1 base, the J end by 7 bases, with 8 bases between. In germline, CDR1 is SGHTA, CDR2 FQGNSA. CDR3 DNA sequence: TGTGCCAGCAGCTTAGAGGGGTCCCAGCCCCAGCATTTT. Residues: CASSLEGSQPQHF.

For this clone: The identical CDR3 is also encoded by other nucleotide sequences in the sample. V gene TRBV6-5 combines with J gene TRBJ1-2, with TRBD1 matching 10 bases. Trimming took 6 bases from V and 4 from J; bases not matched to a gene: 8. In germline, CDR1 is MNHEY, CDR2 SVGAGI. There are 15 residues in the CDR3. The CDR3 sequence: CASSPGQGGFYGYTF. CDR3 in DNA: TGTGCCAGCAGCCCCGGACAGGGGGGTTTCTATGGCTACACCTTC.

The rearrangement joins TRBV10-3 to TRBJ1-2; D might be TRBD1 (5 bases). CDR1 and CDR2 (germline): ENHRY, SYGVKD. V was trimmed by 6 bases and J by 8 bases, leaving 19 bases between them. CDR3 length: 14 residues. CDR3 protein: CAISLTQASQGYTF. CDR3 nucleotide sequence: TGTGCCATCAGCCTGACACAGGCCTCGCAGGGCTACACCTTC.

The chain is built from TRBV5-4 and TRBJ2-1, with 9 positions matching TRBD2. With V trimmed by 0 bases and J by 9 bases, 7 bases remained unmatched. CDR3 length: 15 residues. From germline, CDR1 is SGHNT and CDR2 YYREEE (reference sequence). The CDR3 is CASSLGAGGDREQFF. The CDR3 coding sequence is TGTGCCAGCAGCTTGGGGGCGGGAGGGGACCGTGAGCAGTTCTTC.

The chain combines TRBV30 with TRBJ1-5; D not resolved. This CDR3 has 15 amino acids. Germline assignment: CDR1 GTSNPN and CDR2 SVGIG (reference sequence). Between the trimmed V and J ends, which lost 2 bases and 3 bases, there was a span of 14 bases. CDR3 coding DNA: TGTGCCTGGAGTCATCGCCGGAGCCACAATCAGCCCCAGCATTTT. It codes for CAWSHRRSHNQPQHF.

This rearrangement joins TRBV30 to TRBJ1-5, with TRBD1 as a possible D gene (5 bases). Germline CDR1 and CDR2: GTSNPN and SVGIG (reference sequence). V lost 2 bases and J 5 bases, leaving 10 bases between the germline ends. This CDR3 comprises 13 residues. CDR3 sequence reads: CAWSSREDQPQHF. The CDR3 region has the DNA TGTGCCTGGAGTTCCAGGGAAGATCAGCCCCAGCATTTT.